The subject of this entry is one T cell receptor beta chain. The antigen is undetermined. These data originate in a study of T cell responses to AZD1222 COVID-19 vaccine. Assay: immunoSEQ multiplex PCR; the TCRdb copy retains only in-frame clones and omits some. Here the sample spans around 85,000 clones, roughly 88% being singletons. Samples with a second dose at about 4 or about 12 weeks were pooled together. Study-wide results and caveats: Clonal diversity was possibly underestimated, and the donors were mostly white British, with more females. Spike-specific TCR repertoires showed rising breadth and depth after two AZD1222 doses.

Germline V gives CDR1 LGHNA, CDR2 YSLEER. CDR3 length: 14 amino acids. The V end lost 2 bases, the J end lost 8 bases, and 13 bases lay between the germline ends. The sample consisted of peripheral blood, taken 28 days after the second AZD1222 dose. This TCR was recovered from an adult who received the AZD1222 COVID-19 vaccine. The rearrangement uses TRBV4-3 and TRBJ2-1; D is ambiguous. DNA for the CDR3: TGCGCCAGCAGCCAACTCGCAAGTTCATATGAGCAGTTCTTC. Residues: CASSQLASSYEQFF.